This T cell receptor beta chain stems from a study of blood T cell repertoires in COVID-19. Participants were aged roughly 18 to 95 years, lived in 25 or so US areas, and enrolled virtually. Self-reported history from a screening survey and questionnaire set each donor's cohort. All exposed participants met a person with COVID-19 within 2 weeks before entering the study. The table came from immunoSEQ multiplex PCR; TCRdb's copy has only in-frame clones and leaves some out. The sample has fewer than 350,000 clones; around 85% are singletons. CDR1 and CDR2 from the germline V gene are GTSNPN and SVGIG (reference sequence). The junction had 17 bases not matched to a gene; V was cut back by 6 bases and J by 19 bases. The CDR3 has 13 residues. This clone showed up just once.

What was sequenced was PBMCs or T cells enriched from blood (not recorded which). The rearrangement uses TRBV30 and TRBJ1-6, with 8 bases matching TRBD1. This TCR derives from a woman younger than 45 who had been exposed to COVID-19. CDR3 residues: CACLDREGFLFHF. DNA of the CDR3: TGTGCCTGTTTGGACAGGGAGGGCTTCCTGTTTCACTTT.